The sequence of this TCR beta chain was determined in a study of T cell responses to AZD1222 COVID-19 vaccine. Here immunoSEQ multiplex PCR was the method, and the copy in TCRdb shows in-frame clones only, minus some. The sample has approximately 130,000 clones, 75% to 95% seen once. Study findings and constraints: At baseline, just five to seven AZD1222 recipients tested seropositive. Researchers report vaccine-associated CD4 TCRs spanning spike, with dominance at 160-218 and 743-854. Clonal diversity was possibly underestimated; the donors were predominantly white British and more often female.

Points on this clone: Its antigen remains unknown.

The clonotype was recovered from an adult who received the MenACWY meningococcal vaccine as a control. The material was peripheral blood, obtained 28 days after the second dose of the MenACWY control vaccine.

The CDR3 is CASSPRLAGVADTQYF. CDR3 in DNA: TGTGCCAGCAGTCCTCGACTAGCGGGAGTCGCAGATACGCAGTATTTT. The chain links TRBV28 to TRBJ2-3; 12 nucleotides agree with TRBD2. The V and J ends lost 5 bases and 4 bases, in that order; junction bases with no gene match: 7. The germline V gene encodes CDR1 MDHEN and CDR2 SYDVKM. CDR3 length: 16 amino acids.